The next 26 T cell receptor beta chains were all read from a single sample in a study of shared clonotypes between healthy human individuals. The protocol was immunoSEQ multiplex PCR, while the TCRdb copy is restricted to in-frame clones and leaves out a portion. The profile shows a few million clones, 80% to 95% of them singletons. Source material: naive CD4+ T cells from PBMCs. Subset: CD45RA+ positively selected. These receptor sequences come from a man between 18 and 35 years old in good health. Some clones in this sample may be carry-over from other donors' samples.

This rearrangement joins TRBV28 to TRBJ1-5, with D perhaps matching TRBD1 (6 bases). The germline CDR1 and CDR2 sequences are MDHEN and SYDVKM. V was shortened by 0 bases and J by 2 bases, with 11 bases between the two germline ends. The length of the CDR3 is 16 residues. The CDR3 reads CASSLWGAGGNQPQHF. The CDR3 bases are TGTGCCAGCAGTTTATGGGGGGCAGGGGGCAATCAGCCCCAGCATTTT.

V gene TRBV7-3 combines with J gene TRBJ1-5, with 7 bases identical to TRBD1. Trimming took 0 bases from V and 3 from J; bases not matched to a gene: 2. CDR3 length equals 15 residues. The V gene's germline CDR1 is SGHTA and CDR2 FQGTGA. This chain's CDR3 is CASSLTGQINQPQHF. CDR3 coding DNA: TGTGCCAGCAGCTTAACGGGACAGATCAATCAGCCCCAGCATTTT. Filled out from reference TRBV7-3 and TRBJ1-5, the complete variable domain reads GAGVSQTPSNKVTEKGKYVELRCDPISGHTALYWYRQSLGQGPEFLIYFQGTGAADDSGLPNDRFFAVRPEGSVSTLKIQRTERGDSAVYLCASSLTGQINQPQHFGDGTRLSIL.

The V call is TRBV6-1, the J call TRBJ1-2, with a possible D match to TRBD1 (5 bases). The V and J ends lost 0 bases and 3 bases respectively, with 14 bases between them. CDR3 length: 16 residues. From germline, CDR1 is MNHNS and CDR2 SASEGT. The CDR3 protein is CASSEARGPGDYGYTF. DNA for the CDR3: TGTGCCAGCAGTGAAGCAAGGGGACCGGGCGACTATGGCTACACCTTC.

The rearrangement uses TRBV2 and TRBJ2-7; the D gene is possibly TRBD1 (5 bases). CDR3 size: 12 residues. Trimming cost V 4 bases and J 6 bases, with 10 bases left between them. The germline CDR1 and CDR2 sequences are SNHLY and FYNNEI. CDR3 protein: CASSAGHFEQYF. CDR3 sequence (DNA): TGTGCCAGCAGTGCCGGACATTTCGAGCAGTACTTC.

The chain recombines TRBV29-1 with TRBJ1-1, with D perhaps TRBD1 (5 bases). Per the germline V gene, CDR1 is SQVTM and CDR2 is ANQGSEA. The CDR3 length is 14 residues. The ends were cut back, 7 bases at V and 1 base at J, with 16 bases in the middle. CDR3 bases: TGCAGCGCTACCCAAGGGGCCCCGAACACTGAAGCTTTCTTT. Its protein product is CSATQGAPNTEAFF.

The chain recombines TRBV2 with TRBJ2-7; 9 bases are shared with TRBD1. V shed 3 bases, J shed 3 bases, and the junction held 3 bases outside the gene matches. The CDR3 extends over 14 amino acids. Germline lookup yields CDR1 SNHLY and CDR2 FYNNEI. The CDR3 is CASSDDRGIYEQYF. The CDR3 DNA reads TGTGCCAGCAGTGATGACAGGGGGATCTACGAGCAGTACTTC.

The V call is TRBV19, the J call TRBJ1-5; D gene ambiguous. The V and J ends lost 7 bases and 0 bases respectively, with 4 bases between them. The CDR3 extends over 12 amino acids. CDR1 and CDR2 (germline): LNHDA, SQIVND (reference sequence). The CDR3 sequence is CASNDSNQPQHF. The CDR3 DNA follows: TGTGCCAGTAACGATAGCAATCAGCCCCAGCATTTT.

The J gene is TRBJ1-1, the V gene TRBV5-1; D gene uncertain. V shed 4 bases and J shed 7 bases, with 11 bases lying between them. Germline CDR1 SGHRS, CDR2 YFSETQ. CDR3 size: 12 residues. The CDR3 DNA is TGCGCCAGCAGCCTCCCCAATCTTGAAGCTTTCTTT. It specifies CASSLPNLEAFF.

CDR3 coding DNA: TGCGCCAGCAGCGCGGGGACAGGCAGTGGCTACACCTTC. As protein: CASSAGTGSGYTF. The chain couples TRBV5-1 to TRBJ1-2, with 8 bases identical to TRBD1. This CDR3 is built from 13 residues. Germline CDR1 and CDR2: SGHRS and YFSETQ. Trimming removed 4 bases from V and 7 bases from J; junction bases left unmatched: 6.

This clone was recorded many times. The CDR3 reads CSVGPMRQETQYF. CDR3 nucleotide sequence: TGCAGCGTCGGTCCCATGCGACAAGAGACCCAGTACTTC. The V gene is TRBV29-1, the J gene TRBJ2-5, with D hard to call. CDR1 is SQVTM, CDR2 ANQGSEA, per germline. Trimming removed 6 bases at V and 2 bases at J, with 13 bases between. The CDR3 has 13 residues.

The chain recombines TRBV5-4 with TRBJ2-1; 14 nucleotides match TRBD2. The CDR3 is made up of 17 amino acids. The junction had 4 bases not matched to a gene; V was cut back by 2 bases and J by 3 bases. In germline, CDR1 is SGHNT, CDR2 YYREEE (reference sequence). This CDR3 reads CASSFLTSGRVYNEQFF. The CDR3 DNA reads TGTGCCAGCAGCTTTCTGACTAGCGGGAGGGTCTACAATGAGCAGTTCTTC.

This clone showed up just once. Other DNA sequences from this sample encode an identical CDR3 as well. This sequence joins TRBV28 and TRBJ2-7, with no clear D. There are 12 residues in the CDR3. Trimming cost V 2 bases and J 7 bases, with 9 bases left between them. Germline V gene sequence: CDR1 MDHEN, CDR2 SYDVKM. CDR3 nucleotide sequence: TGTGCCAGCAGTTTAGTGGGTAGGGAGCAGTACTTC. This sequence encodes CASSLVGREQYF.

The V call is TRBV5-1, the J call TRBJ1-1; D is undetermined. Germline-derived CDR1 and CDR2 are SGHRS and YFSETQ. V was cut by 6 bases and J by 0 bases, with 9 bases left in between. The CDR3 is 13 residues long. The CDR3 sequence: CASTDFMNTEAFF. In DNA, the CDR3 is TGCGCCAGCACCGACTTCATGAACACTGAAGCTTTCTTT.

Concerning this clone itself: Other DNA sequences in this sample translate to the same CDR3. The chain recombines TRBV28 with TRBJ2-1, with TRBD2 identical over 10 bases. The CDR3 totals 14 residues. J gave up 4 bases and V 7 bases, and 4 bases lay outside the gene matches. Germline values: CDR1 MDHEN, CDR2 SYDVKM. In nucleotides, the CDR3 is TGTGCCAGCACTCCAGCGGGGGGGTACAATGAGCAGTTCTTC. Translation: CASTPAGGYNEQFF.

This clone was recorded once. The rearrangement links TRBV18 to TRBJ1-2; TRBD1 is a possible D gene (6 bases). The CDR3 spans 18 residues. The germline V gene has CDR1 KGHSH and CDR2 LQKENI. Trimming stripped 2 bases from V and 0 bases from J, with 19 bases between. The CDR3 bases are TGTGCCAGCTCACCAGGGAGAGATACAGGGACAACTAACTATGGCTACACCTTC. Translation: CASSPGRDTGTTNYGYTF.

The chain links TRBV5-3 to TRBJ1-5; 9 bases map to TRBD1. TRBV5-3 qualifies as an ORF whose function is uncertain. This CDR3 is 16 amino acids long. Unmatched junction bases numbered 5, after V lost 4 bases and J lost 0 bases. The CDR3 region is CARSVGQGYSNQPQHF. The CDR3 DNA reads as TGTGCCAGAAGCGTGGGACAGGGCTATAGCAATCAGCCCCAGCATTTT.

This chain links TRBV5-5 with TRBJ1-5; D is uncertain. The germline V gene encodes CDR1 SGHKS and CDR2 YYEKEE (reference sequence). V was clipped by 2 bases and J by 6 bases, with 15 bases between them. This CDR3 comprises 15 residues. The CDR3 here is CASSLLTGSGQPQHF. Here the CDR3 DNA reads TGTGCCAGCAGCTTATTGACCGGTAGTGGTCAGCCCCAGCATTTT.

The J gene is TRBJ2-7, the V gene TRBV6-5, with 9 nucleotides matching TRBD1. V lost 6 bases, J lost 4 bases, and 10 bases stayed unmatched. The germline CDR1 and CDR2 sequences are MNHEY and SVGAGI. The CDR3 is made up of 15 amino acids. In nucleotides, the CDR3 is TGTGCCAGCAGGCCCAACAACAGGGGGCAATACGAGCAGTACTTC. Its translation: CASRPNNRGQYEQYF.

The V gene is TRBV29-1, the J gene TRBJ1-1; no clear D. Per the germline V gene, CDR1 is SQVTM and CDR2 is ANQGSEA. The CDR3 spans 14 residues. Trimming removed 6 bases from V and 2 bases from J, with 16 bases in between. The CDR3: CSVQNFGENTEAFF. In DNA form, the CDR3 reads TGCAGCGTCCAAAATTTCGGCGAAAACACTGAAGCTTTCTTT.

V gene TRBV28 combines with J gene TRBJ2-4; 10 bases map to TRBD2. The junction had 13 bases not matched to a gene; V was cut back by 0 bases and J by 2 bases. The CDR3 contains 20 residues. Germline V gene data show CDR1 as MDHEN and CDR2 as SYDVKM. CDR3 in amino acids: CASSLWAGLAVSGTKNIQYF. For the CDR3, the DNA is TGTGCCAGCAGTTTATGGGCCGGACTAGCGGTTTCGGGGACCAAAAACATTCAGTACTTC. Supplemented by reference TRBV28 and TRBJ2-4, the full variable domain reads DVKVTQSSRYLVKRTGEKVFLECVQDMDHENMFWYRQDPGLGLRLIYFSYDVKMKEKGDIPEGYSVSREKKERFSLILESASTNQTSMYLCASSLWAGLAVSGTKNIQYFGAGTRLSVL.

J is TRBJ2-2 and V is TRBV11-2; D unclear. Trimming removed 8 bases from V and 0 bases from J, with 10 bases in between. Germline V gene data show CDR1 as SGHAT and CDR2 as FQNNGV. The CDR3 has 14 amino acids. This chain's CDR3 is CASVRLANTGELFF. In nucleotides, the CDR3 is TGTGCCAGCGTAAGACTCGCGAACACCGGGGAGCTGTTTTTT.

The DNA for the CDR3 is TGTGCCAGCAGTGAAGTCCGGAGGACTGAAGCTTTCTTT. This codes for CASSEVRRTEAFF. V is TRBV28 and J is TRBJ1-1; D is unclear. From germline, CDR1 is MDHEN and CDR2 SYDVKM. V lost 5 bases, J lost 5 bases, and 12 bases lay in between. The CDR3 is 13 residues long.

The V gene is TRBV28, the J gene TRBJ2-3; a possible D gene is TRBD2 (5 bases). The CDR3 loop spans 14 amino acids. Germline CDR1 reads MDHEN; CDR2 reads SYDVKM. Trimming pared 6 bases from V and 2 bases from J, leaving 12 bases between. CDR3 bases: TGTGCCAGCAGCGGGCGGGTCGACACAGATACGCAGTATTTT. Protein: CASSGRVDTDTQYF.

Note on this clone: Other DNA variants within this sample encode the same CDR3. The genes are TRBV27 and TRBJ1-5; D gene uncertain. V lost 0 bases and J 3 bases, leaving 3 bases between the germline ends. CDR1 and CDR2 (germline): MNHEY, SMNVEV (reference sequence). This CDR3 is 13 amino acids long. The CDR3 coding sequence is TGTGCCAGCAGTTTATCATACAATCAGCCCCAGCATTTT. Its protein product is CASSLSYNQPQHF.

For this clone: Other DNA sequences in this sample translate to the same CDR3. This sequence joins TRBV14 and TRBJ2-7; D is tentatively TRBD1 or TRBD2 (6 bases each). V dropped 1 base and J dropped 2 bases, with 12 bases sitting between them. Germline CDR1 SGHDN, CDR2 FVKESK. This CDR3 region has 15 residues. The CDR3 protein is CASSQGGGTTYEQYF. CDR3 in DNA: TGTGCCAGCAGCCAAGGGGGCGGGACAACCTACGAGCAGTACTTC. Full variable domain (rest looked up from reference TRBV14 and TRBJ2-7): EAGVTQFPSHSVIEKGQTVTLRCDPISGHDNLYWYRRVMGKEIKFLLHFVKESKQDESGMPNNRFLAERTGGTYSTLKVQPAELEDSGVYFCASSQGGGTTYEQYFGPGTRLTVT.

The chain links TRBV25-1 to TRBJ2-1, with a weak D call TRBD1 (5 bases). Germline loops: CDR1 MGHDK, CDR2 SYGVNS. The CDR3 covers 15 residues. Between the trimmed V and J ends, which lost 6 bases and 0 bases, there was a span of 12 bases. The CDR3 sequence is CASSHQGYSYNEQFF. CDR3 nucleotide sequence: TGTGCCAGCAGCCATCAGGGCTACTCCTACAATGAGCAGTTCTTC.